A selection of T cell receptor beta chains follows, all from one sample in a study of patients and donors after allogeneic stem cell transplantation. TCRdb fed the RT-PCR reads into MiXCR, producing one record per CDR3 protein. The sample consists of approximately 160,000 distinct CDR3 sequences, approximately 25% of them appearing once. Sequenced input: blood, either unsorted or a sorted T cell fraction (not recorded which). Receptors were obtained from a human donor who was either an allogeneic HSCT recipient or a stem cell or donor lymphocyte infusion donor (not recorded which). It is not recorded whose cells these are; they may come from a transplant donor. Both conserved end residues are trimmed from each CDR3.

J gene	V gene	CDR3 length	CDR3 protein
TRBJ2-7	TRBV21-1	11	ASRTGKRNEQY
TRBJ1-2	TRBV6-6	15	ASRPTEQGGALYGYT
TRBJ2-7	TRBV5-1	12	ASSPGLDVYEQY
TRBJ2-7	TRBV5-1	11	ASSPRASYEQY
TRBJ1-5	TRBV10-3	10	AISSPNQPQH
TRBJ1-1	TRBV29-1	9	SVEDGTEAF
TRBJ2-3	TRBV5-1	14	ASSKLDRGFTDTQY
TRBJ2-5	TRBV7-9	10	ASSFLLGAQY
TRBJ2-5	TRBV20-1	12	SAREPKGQETQY
TRBJ1-6	TRBV7-9	13	ASSLNPLANSPLH
TRBJ2-7	TRBV20-1	13	SASLNGLAAGEQY
TRBJ1-6	TRBV25-1	11	ASNWGVSSPLH
TRBJ2-3	TRBV12-3/TRBV12-4	12	ASSPIGHRDTQY
TRBJ2-7	TRBV5-1	12	ASSVDLFRYEQY
TRBJ2-7	TRBV29-1	12	SVVGQGISYEQY
TRBJ1-1	TRBV20-1	11	SASGPLNTEAF
TRBJ1-1	TRBV19	13	ASSIQGRANTEAF
TRBJ1-4	TRBV20-1	12	SAREDSHREKLF
TRBJ2-7	TRBV27	12	ASSLSSGSYEQY
TRBJ2-1	TRBV4-1	14	ASSRGGPEACNEQF
TRBJ2-3	TRBV20-1	13	SAPRQGWSTDTQY
TRBJ1-1	TRBV25-1	15	ASSDEWSGAENTEAF
TRBJ2-2	TRBV5-1	16	ASSLARLAGVNTGELF
TRBJ1-5	TRBV20-1	14	SARDFQGSKDQPQH
TRBJ2-7	TRBV12-3/TRBV12-4	13	ASSLWREGSYEQY
TRBJ2-1	TRBV5-1	11	ASSSGTRYEQF
TRBJ2-3	TRBV27	13	ASSRPGQRPDTQY
TRBJ1-2	TRBV5-6	14	ASSSARSAIDYGYT
TRBJ1-2	TRBV5-1	11	ASSAGQLYGYT
TRBJ2-1	TRBV20-1	13	SARSVAGEYNEQF
TRBJ1-2	TRBV12-3/TRBV12-4	13	ASSRSVGALYGYT
TRBJ2-3	TRBV12-3/TRBV12-4	13	ASSRDRYSADTQY
TRBJ2-3	TRBV20-1	11	SAPSDRTDTQY
TRBJ2-1	TRBV20-1	14	SARESSGTLDNEQF
TRBJ1-2	TRBV29-1	11	SAEQGFGYGYT
TRBJ2-7	TRBV19	14	ASSILPTPRGTEQY
TRBJ1-2	TRBV10-3	12	AATSQGGNYGYT
TRBJ2-3	TRBV5-1	13	ASSDARGGTDTQY
TRBJ1-2	TRBV7-9	13	ASSQGDRENYGYT
TRBJ1-6	TRBV29-1	12	SVGGRPYNSPLH
TRBJ2-2	TRBV5-1	14	ASSRGTSGYTGELF
TRBJ2-5	TRBV5-1	12	ASSHEGAQETQY
TRBJ2-3	TRBV9	13	ASSRKGAHTDTQY
TRBJ1-5	TRBV20-1	11	SAREDRGQPQH
TRBJ2-2	TRBV12-3/TRBV12-4	12	ASSLGQLTGELF
TRBJ1-5	TRBV19	13	ASSIRRPTNQPQH
TRBJ1-2	TRBV29-1	11	SVGPGYNYGYT
TRBJ1-1	TRBV7-8	12	ASSLYTLNTEAF
TRBJ2-1	TRBV18	14	ASSFSGRNSYNEQF
TRBJ1-6	TRBV12-3/TRBV12-4	10	ASSLGNSPLH
TRBJ1-1	TRBV12-5	9	ASGWDVEAF
TRBJ2-1	TRBV7-2	11	ASSLAIFNEQF
TRBJ1-4	TRBV4-2	12	ASSQGQDNEKLF
TRBJ2-2	TRBV12-3/TRBV12-4	13	ASSFPRGNTGELF
TRBJ1-1	TRBV12-3/TRBV12-4	11	ASSFTDRTEAF
TRBJ1-1	TRBV7-9	11	ASSNRPTGEAF
TRBJ2-1	TRBV12-3/TRBV12-4	14	ASSLLLAGGQNEQF
TRBJ1-2	TRBV9	11	AGSAHPGGDYT